Sequencing of this TCR beta chain was carried out in a study of Graves' ophthalmopathy and Graves' hyperthyroidism. Study details: Prior to any treatment, peripheral blood was collected at the time of initial diagnosis. Findings and limits, study-wide: A model of 13 signatures distinguished ophthalmopathy from stable hyperthyroidism at under 90% sensitivity and 81.08% specificity. Blood also contained most of the expanded thyroid clonotypes above 0.001 frequency.

All donors with ophthalmopathy were recorded as having moderate-to-severe activity, CAS ≥3, NOSPECS ≥4 and a duration under 3 months. This clonotype has only a few counts. What it recognizes is unknown. Amplification of TCR beta CDR3 regions used RNA transcripts. First-round RT-PCR employed HTBI primers, with a second-round multiplex PCR after it. TCRdb passed the multiplex PCR reads through MiXCR, listing each CDR3 protein once. This repertoire shows 350,000 to 450,000 distinct CDR3 sequences, approximately 20% found once; its top ten account for more than 1.5%. Deletions cut 5 bases from V and 0 bases from J, with 11 bases between. The CDR3 sequence is 14 residues long. Germline V gives CDR1 SGHRS, CDR2 YFSETQ.

The TCR sequence derives from a woman aged 18 to 35 with Graves' ophthalmopathy. The chain links TRBV5-1 to TRBJ1-1; D gene unclear. The sequencing sample was made of peripheral blood. The CDR3 sequence: CASRLDPLNTEAFF. In nucleotides, the CDR3 is TGCGCCAGCAGGTTAGACCCGCTGAACACTGAAGCTTTCTTT. Full variable domain (remainder filled in from reference TRBV5-1 and TRBJ1-1): KAGVTQTPRYLIKTRGQQVTLSCSPISGHRSVSWYQQTPGQGLQFLFEYFSETQRNKGNFPGRFSGRQFSNSRSEMNVSTLELGDSALYLCASRLDPLNTEAFFGQGTRLTVV.